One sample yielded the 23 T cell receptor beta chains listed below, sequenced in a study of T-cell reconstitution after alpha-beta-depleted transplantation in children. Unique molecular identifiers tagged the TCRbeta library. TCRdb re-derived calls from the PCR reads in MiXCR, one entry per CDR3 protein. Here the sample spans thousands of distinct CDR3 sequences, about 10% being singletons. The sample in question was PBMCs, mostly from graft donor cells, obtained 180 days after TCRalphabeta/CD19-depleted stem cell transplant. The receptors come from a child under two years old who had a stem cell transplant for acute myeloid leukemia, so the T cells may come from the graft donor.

CDR3 in DNA: TGTGCCAGTAAGATAGCCGTGTGGACAGGTCGGAATCAGCCCCAGCATTTT. This sequence encodes CASKIAVWTGRNQPQHF. The chain uses TRBV19 and TRBJ1-5, with 7 positions matching TRBD1. Germline CDR1 is LNHDA and CDR2 is SQIVND (reference sequence). The CDR3 spans 17 residues. The junction had 16 bases not matched to a gene; V was cut back by 7 bases and J by 4 bases.

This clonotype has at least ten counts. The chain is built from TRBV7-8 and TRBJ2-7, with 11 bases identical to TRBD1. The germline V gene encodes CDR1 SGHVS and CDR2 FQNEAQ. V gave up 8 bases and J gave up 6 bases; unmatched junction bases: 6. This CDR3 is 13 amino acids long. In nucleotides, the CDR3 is TGTGCCAGCTTTGGACAGGGGGCCTCCGAGCAGTACTTC. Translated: CASFGQGASEQYF.

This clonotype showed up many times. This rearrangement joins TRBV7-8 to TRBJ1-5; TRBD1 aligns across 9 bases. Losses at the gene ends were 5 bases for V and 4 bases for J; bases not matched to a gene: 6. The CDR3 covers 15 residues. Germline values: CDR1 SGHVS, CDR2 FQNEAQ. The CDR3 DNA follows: TGTGCCAGCAGCCCGGGGACAGGGACTAATCAGCCCCAGCATTTT. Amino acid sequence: CASSPGTGTNQPQHF.

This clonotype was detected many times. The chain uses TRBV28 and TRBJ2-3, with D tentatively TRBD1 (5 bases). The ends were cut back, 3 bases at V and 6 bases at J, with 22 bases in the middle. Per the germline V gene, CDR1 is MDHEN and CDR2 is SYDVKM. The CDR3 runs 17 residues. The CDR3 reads CASSLPPKGPAGDTQYF. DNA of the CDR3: TGTGCCAGCAGTTTGCCCCCAAAGGGCCCGGCAGGGGATACGCAGTATTTT.

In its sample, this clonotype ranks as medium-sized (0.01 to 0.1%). The CDR3 loop is CASTRAWETQYF. In DNA form, the CDR3 reads TGTGCCAGCACCCGGGCGTGGGAGACCCAGTACTTC. The V gene is TRBV21-1, the J gene TRBJ2-5; the table's D call, TRBD1, was not checked against the DNA. TRBV21-1 is flagged as a pseudogene. The CDR3 sequence is 12 residues long.

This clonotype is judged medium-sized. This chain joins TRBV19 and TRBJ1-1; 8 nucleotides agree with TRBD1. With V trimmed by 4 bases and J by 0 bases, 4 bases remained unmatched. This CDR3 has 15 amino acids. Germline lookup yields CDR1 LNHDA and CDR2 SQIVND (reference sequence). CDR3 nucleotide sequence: TGTGCCAGTAGTACTCTGACAGGGGTGAACACTGAAGCTTTCTTT. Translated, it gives CASSTLTGVNTEAFF.

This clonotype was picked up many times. The CDR3 region is CSVELAGGVADTQYF. CDR3 sequence (DNA): TGCAGCGTTGAGCTAGCGGGAGGAGTTGCAGATACGCAGTATTTT. The chain employs TRBV29-1 and TRBJ2-3, with 11 bases identical to TRBD2. CDR1 is SQVTM and CDR2 is ANQGSEA in the germline V gene. CDR3 length: 15 residues. V was clipped by 3 bases and J by 4 bases; unmatched bases: 6.

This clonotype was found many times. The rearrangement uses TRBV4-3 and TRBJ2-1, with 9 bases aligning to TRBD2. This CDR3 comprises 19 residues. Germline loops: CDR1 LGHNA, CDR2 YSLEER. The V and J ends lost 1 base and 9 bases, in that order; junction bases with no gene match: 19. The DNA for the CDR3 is TGCGCCAGCAGCCAAGGAGGATCCGGGTTGGCGCTAGCGGGACGTGAGCAGTTCTTC. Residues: CASSQGGSGLALAGREQFF.

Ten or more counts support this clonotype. CDR3 DNA sequence: TGTGCCAGCAGTTTAGGGGTAGACATGTCTGGGGCCAACGTCCTGACTTTC. This gives the protein CASSLGVDMSGANVLTF. The V call is TRBV28, the J call TRBJ2-6; the D is unclear. The CDR3 runs to 17 residues. Trimming left V 2 bases short and J 1 base short, with 12 bases between. Per germline, CDR1 MDHEN and CDR2 SYDVKM.

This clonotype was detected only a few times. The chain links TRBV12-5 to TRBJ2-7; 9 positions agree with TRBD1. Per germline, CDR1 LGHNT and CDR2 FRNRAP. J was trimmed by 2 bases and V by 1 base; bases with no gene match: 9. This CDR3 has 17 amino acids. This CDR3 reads CASGLESYRGRPYEQYF. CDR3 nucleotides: TGTGCTAGTGGTTTGGAATCCTACAGGGGGCGCCCCTACGAGCAGTACTTC.

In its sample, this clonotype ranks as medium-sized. As DNA, the CDR3 is TGTGCCAGCCACCGAGGCGGGAGGGCCCTCGGAATGGTAAGCGAGCAGTACTTC. Amino acid sequence: CASHRGGRALGMVSEQYF. The chain carries TRBV28 and TRBJ2-7, with TRBD2 matching over 9 bases. In germline, CDR1 is MDHEN, CDR2 SYDVKM. This CDR3 is built from 18 residues. V was clipped by 8 bases and J by 6 bases; unmatched bases: 23.

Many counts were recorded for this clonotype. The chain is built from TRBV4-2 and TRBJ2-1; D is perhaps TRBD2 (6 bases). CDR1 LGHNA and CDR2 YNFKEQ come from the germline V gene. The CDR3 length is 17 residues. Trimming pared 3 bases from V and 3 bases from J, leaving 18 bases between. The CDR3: CASSHQIEGLHYNEQFF. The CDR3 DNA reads TGTGCCAGCAGCCATCAGATCGAAGGACTACACTACAATGAGCAGTTCTTC.

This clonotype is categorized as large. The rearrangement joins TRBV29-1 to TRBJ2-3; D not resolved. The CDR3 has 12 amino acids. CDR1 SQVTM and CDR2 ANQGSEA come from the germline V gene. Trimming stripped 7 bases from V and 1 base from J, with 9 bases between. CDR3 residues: CSAGERTDTQYF. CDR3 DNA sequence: TGCAGCGCTGGGGAACGCACAGATACGCAGTATTTT.

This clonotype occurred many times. CDR3 nucleotide sequence: TGTGCCAGCAGCTTAGTCAGCGGGAGGGGAACCTACGAGCAGTACTTC. This sequence encodes CASSLVSGRGTYEQYF. The chain links TRBV7-8 to TRBJ2-7; 10 nucleotides match TRBD2. In germline, CDR1 is SGHVS, CDR2 FQNEAQ. The CDR3 is made up of 16 amino acids. V lost 1 base and J lost 2; bases outside the gene matches: 5.

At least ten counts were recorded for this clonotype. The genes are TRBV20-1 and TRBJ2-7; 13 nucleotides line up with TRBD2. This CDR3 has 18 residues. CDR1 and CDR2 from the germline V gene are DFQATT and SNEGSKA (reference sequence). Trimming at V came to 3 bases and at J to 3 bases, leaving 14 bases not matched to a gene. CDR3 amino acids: CSARRPSGGTSGIYEQYF. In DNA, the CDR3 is TGCAGTGCTAGGCGCCCATCCGGGGGGACTAGCGGGATCTACGAGCAGTACTTC.

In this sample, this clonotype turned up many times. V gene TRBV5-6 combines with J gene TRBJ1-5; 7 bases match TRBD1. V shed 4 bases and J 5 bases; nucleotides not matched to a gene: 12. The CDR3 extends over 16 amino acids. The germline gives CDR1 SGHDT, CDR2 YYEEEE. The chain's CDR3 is CASSLRSGGRDQPQHF. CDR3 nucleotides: TGTGCCAGCAGCCTCAGGTCAGGGGGGCGGGATCAGCCCCAGCATTTT.

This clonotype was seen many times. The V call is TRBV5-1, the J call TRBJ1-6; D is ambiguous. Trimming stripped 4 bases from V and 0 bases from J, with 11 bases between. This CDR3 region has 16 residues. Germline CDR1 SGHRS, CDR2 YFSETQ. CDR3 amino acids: CASSQTQSSYNSPLHF. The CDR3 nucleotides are TGCGCCAGCAGCCAGACCCAGAGCTCCTATAATTCACCCCTCCACTTT. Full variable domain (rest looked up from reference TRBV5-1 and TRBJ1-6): KAGVTQTPRYLIKTRGQQVTLSCSPISGHRSVSWYQQTPGQGLQFLFEYFSETQRNKGNFPGRFSGRQFSNSRSEMNVSTLELGDSALYLCASSQTQSSYNSPLHFGNGTRLTVT.

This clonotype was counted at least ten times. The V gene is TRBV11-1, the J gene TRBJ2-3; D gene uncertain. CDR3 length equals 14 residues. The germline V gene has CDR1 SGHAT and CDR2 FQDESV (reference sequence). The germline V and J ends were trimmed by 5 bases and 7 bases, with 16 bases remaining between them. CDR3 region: CASSPLVSTNTQYF. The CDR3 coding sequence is TGTGCCAGCAGCCCTTTGGTCTCCACTAATACGCAGTATTTT.

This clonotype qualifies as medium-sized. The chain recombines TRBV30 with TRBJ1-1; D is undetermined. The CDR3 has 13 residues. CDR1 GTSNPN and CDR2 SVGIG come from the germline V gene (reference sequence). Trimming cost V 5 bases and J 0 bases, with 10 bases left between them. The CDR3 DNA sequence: TGTGCCTGGTACTCGTATATGAACACTGAAGCTTTCTTT. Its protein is CAWYSYMNTEAFF.

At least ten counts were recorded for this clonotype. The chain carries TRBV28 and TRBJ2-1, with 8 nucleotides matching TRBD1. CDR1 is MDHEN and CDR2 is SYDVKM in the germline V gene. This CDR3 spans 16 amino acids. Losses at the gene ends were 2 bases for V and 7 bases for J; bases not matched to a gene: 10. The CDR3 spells CASSLRRGQGLNEQFF. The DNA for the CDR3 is TGTGCCAGCAGTTTAAGAAGAGGACAGGGATTAAATGAGCAGTTCTTC.

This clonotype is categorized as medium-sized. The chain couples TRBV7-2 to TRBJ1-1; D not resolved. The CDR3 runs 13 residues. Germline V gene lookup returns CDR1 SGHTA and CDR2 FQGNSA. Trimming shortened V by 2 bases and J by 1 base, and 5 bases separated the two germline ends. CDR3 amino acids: CASSLTENTEAFF. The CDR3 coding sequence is TGTGCCAGCAGCTTAACGGAGAACACTGAAGCTTTCTTT.

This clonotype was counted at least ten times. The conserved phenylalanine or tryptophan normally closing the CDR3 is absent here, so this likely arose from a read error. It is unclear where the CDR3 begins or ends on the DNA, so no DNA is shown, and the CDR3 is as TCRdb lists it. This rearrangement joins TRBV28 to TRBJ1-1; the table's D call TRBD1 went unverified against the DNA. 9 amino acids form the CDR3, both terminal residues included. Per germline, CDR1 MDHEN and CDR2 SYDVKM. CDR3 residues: CASSSRRGN.

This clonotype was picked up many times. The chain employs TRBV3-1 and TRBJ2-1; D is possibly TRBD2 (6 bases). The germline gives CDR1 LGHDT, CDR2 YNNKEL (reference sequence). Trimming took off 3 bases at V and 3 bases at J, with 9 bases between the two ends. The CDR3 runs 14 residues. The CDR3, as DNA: TGTGCCAGCAGCCACCGGGACTTCTACAATGAGCAGTTCTTC. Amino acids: CASSHRDFYNEQFF.